Presented here are 18 T cell receptor beta chains from one specimen sequenced in a study of blood T cell repertoires in COVID-19. The protocol was immunoSEQ multiplex PCR, while the TCRdb copy is restricted to in-frame clones and leaves out a portion. The data show almost 85,000 clones, around nine tenths seen once. Material: PBMCs or T cells enriched from blood (not recorded which). These receptors originate from a woman between 50 and 59 years old with acute COVID-19.

The chain has TRBV27 and TRBJ2-3; D unresolved. V lost 5 bases to trimming and J lost 8 bases, with 14 bases between them. This CDR3 spans 13 amino acids. The germline V gene encodes CDR1 MNHEY and CDR2 SMNVEV (reference sequence). The CDR3 is CASSLLGASTQYF. DNA of the CDR3: TGTGCCAGCAGTCTTCTTGGAGCAAGTACGCAGTATTTT.

The gene calls are TRBV28 and TRBJ1-1, with D possibly TRBD1 on 5 matching bases. The CDR3 totals 15 residues. Between the trimmed V and J ends, which lost 8 bases and 0 bases, there was a span of 16 bases. From germline, CDR1 is MDHEN and CDR2 SYDVKM. The CDR3 region has the DNA TGTGCCAGCCAGTACAGGCAACCCATGAACACTGAAGCTTTCTTT. This encodes CASQYRQPMNTEAFF.

This clone came up a few times. The chain combines TRBV3-1 (or the pseudogene TRBV3-2) with TRBJ2-1, with 11 bases aligning to TRBD2. In germline, CDR1 is LGHDT, CDR2 YNNKEL (reference sequence). The CDR3 covers 14 residues. After removal of 1 base from V and 14 bases from J, the junction contained 7 bases not matched to a gene. CDR3 sequence (DNA): TGTGCCAGCAGCCAAGGGGCGACTAGCGGGATGAAGTTCTTC. As protein: CASSQGATSGMKFF.

The chain links TRBV11-3 to TRBJ2-5; the D gene is possibly TRBD1 (5 bases). The CDR3 contains 14 residues. Per germline, CDR1 SGHNT and CDR2 YENEEA. The V and J ends lost 3 bases and 6 bases respectively, with 14 bases between them. CDR3 sequence: CASSLQGPTQTQYF. Written as DNA, the CDR3 is TGTGCCAGCAGCTTGCAGGGTCCTACGCAGACCCAGTACTTC.

This chain joins TRBV2 and TRBJ1-5; maybe TRBD1 (6 bases). V was cut by 5 bases and J by 4 bases, with 12 bases left in between. CDR3 length: 14 residues. Germline CDR1 is SNHLY and CDR2 is FYNNEI. DNA of the CDR3: TGTGCCAGCAGTCTACAGGGAATTAATCAGCCCCAGCATTTT. Encoded protein: CASSLQGINQPQHF.

J is TRBJ1-2 and V is TRBV6-1, with 7 bases matching TRBD1. The trim removed 3 bases at V and 14 bases at J, leaving 12 bases unmatched. CDR3 length: 13 residues. Germline-derived CDR1 and CDR2 are MNHNS and SASEGT. CDR3 coding DNA: TGTGCCAGCAGTGACCCCTTTACAGGGGTTGGGACCTTC. It yields the protein CASSDPFTGVGTF.

In DNA, the CDR3 is TGTGCCAGCAGCCCCCTTGGGACAGCCACAGATACGCAGTATTTT. Its protein is CASSPLGTATDTQYF. J is TRBJ2-3 and V is TRBV6-5; 7 positions agree with TRBD1. The V gene's germline CDR1 is MNHEY and CDR2 SVGAGI. V lost 6 bases and J lost 2; bases outside the gene matches: 8. This CDR3 has 15 residues.

CDR3 in DNA: TGTGCCAGCAGCTTAGGGGCCTTACCGACCGACAGGGGAGGGACCGGGGAGCTGTTTTTT. This encodes CASSLGALPTDRGGTGELFF. The V gene is TRBV5-4, the J gene TRBJ2-2, with a tentative D call TRBD1 (8 bases). Germline CDR1 and CDR2: SGHNT and YYREEE (reference sequence). The CDR3 length is 20 residues. The germline V and J ends were trimmed by 2 bases and 5 bases, with 28 bases remaining between them.

Turning to this clone: This sample also contains other DNA sequences that code for the same CDR3. The V call is TRBV18, the J call TRBJ1-5; D is undetermined. Germline V gene data show CDR1 as KGHSH and CDR2 as LQKENI. The V and J ends lost 3 bases and 5 bases respectively, with 8 bases between them. The CDR3 sequence is 13 residues long. Here the CDR3 DNA reads TGTGCCAGCTCACCGGGAGAGGATCAGCCCCAGCATTTT. Protein: CASSPGEDQPQHF.

The chain is built from TRBV5-1 and TRBJ1-5; 7 nucleotides align to TRBD1. After removal of 0 bases from V and 4 bases from J, the junction contained 4 bases not matched to a gene. CDR3 length: 15 amino acids. Germline V lookup: CDR1 SGHRS, CDR2 YFSETQ. The DNA of the CDR3 is TGCGCCAGCAGCTTGGCGGGACAGCCTAATCAGCCCCAGCATTTT. Translation gives CASSLAGQPNQPQHF. Together with reference TRBV5-1 and TRBJ1-5, the CDR3 gives the full variable domain: KAGVTQTPRYLIKTRGQQVTLSCSPISGHRSVSWYQQTPGQGLQFLFEYFSETQRNKGNFPGRFSGRQFSNSRSEMNVSTLELGDSALYLCASSLAGQPNQPQHFGDGTRLSIL.

The chain is built from TRBV6-2 or TRBV6-3 and TRBJ2-7; TRBD2 matches 8 bases. V lost 2 bases and J lost 0; bases outside the gene matches: 6. The germline CDR1 and CDR2 sequences are MNHEY and SVGEGT. CDR3 length: 16 amino acids. As DNA, the CDR3 is TGTGCCAGCAGTTACGAGGGCGGGAGGAGCTCCTACGAGCAGTACTTC. Protein sequence: CASSYEGGRSSYEQYF.

This rearrangement joins TRBV5-4 to TRBJ2-7; D call uncertain. With 0 bases removed from V and 2 bases from J, the gap between germline ends came to 3 bases. CDR1 and CDR2 (germline): SGHNT, YYREEE (reference sequence). The CDR3 covers 12 residues. The CDR3 sequence: CASSLDTYEQYV. The CDR3 DNA sequence: TGTGCCAGCAGCTTGGACACCTACGAGCAGTACGTC.

This chain links TRBV30 with TRBJ1-2; 7 bases agree with TRBD1. CDR3 length: 15 amino acids. The germline CDR1 and CDR2 sequences are GTSNPN and SVGIG (reference sequence). Germline trimming cut 4 bases from V and 4 bases from J; bases unmatched to any gene: 12. CDR3 sequence: CAWNKFTGTAYGYTF. In DNA, the CDR3 is TGTGCCTGGAACAAATTCACCGGGACAGCCTATGGCTACACCTTC.

The chain uses TRBV7-9 and TRBJ2-1; 16 nucleotides line up with TRBD2. Losses at the gene ends were 8 bases for V and 5 bases for J; bases not matched to a gene: 12. The CDR3 consists of 18 residues. Germline CDR1 reads SEHNR; CDR2 reads FQNEAQ (reference sequence). CDR3 sequence reads: CASGTTGLAGGPNNEQFF. DNA of the CDR3: TGTGCCAGCGGGACAACGGGACTAGCGGGAGGGCCGAACAATGAGCAGTTCTTC.

The chain recombines TRBV4-1 with TRBJ1-3, with 9 bases fitting TRBD1. Losses at the gene ends were 4 bases for V and 1 base for J; bases not matched to a gene: 5. This CDR3 is built from 16 residues. The V gene's germline CDR1 is MGHRA and CDR2 YSYEKL. As DNA, the CDR3 is TGCGCCAGCAGCCGGGGCGACAGGGGGTCTGGAAACACCATATATTTT. Its translation is CASSRGDRGSGNTIYF.

The CDR3 DNA reads as TGTGCCAGCAGTTTAGGGACAGGGTTTCTGTTTTTT. Encoded protein: CASSLGTGFLFF. The rearrangement links TRBV12-3 or TRBV12-4 to TRBJ1-4; TRBD1 matches at 8 bases. The junction had 3 bases not matched to a gene; V was cut back by 1 base and J by 14 bases. The CDR3 consists of 12 residues.

The genes are TRBV10-3 and TRBJ2-7, with 8 bases aligning to TRBD2. CDR3 length: 16 amino acids. Trimming took 3 bases from V and 5 from J; bases not matched to a gene: 12. Germline values: CDR1 ENHRY, CDR2 SYGVKD. The CDR3 protein is CAISERGSGEGDEQYF. CDR3 nucleotides: TGTGCCATCAGTGAAAGGGGTAGCGGGGAGGGGGACGAGCAGTACTTC.

The chain is built from TRBV3-1 (or the pseudogene TRBV3-2) and TRBJ1-1; D is perhaps TRBD1 (5 bases). This CDR3 has 15 residues. The germline gives CDR1 LGHDT, CDR2 YNNKEL (reference sequence). With 5 bases removed from V and 0 bases from J, the gap between germline ends came to 13 bases. CDR3 nucleotides: TGTGCCAGCAGCTCCCGGGCAGGGATGAACACTGAAGCTTTCTTT. This translates into CASSSRAGMNTEAFF.